A selection of T cell receptor beta chains follows, all from one sample in a study of human T cells and chemical hapten exposure. TCRdb processed the RACE reads anew with MiXCR; each CDR3 protein has one entry. The repertoire has 40,000 to 45,000 distinct CDR3 sequences, around 9% of them found once; the top ten carry over 12%. The sequencing here drew on whole blood, taken in connection with sensitization to the hapten diphenylcyclopropenone (DPC). Receptors originate from a middle-aged woman with alopecia areata. Some clones in this sample may be carry-over from other donors' samples. Each CDR3 is given with its conserved first and last residue. The D gene is left open where the match is weak. A row's size may be missing; if present it is once, few, many or a size class.

clone_size: many; d_call: NA; cdr3_length: 15; j_call: TRBJ1-6; v_call: TRBV7-6; cdr3_aa: CASSLREALTSPLHF; cdr3_nt: TGTGCCAGCAGCTTAAGGGAGGCCCTAACTTCACCCCTCCACTTT
clone_size: many; d_call: TRBD2; cdr3_length: 13; j_call: TRBJ2-1; v_call: TRBV3-1; cdr3_aa: CASSQGTSGGVRF; cdr3_nt: TGTGCCAGCAGCCAAGGGACTAGCGGGGGGGTACGCTTC
clone_size: NA; d_call: NA; cdr3_length: 11; j_call: TRBJ2-7; v_call: TRBV10-3; cdr3_aa: CAISAGVEQYF; cdr3_nt: TGTGCCATCAGTGCAGGGGTCGAGCAGTACTTC
clone_size: NA; d_call: NA; cdr3_length: 16; j_call: TRBJ1-6; v_call: TRBV24-1; cdr3_aa: CATPARASSYNSPLHF; cdr3_nt: TGTGCCACGCCAGCCAGGGCCAGCTCCTATAATTCACCCCTCCACTTT
clone_size: many; d_call: TRBD1; cdr3_length: 19; j_call: TRBJ1-5; v_call: TRBV6-2/TRBV6-3; cdr3_aa: CASSYSFRSRTGGGQPQHF; cdr3_nt: TGTGCCAGCAGTTACTCATTCAGGTCGCGGACAGGGGGCGGGCAGCCCCAGCATTTT
clone_size: many; d_call: TRBD1; cdr3_length: 16; j_call: TRBJ1-6; v_call: TRBV11-2; cdr3_aa: CASSPRDRGSNSPLHF; cdr3_nt: TGTGCCAGCAGCCCCCGGGACAGGGGATCCAATTCACCCCTCCACTTT
clone_size: many; d_call: TRBD2; cdr3_length: 15; j_call: TRBJ2-5; v_call: TRBV9; cdr3_aa: CASSVDPSGKETQYF; cdr3_nt: TGTGCCAGCAGCGTAGATCCTAGCGGGAAAGAGACCCAGTACTTC
clone_size: many; d_call: NA; cdr3_length: 12; j_call: TRBJ2-2; v_call: TRBV7-9; cdr3_aa: CASSLFPGELFF; cdr3_nt: TGTGCCAGCAGCCTCTTTCCCGGGGAGCTGTTTTTT
clone_size: many; d_call: NA; cdr3_length: 14; j_call: TRBJ1-3; v_call: TRBV29-1; cdr3_aa: CSVENGAAGNTIYF; cdr3_nt: TGCAGCGTTGAAAATGGGGCAGCGGGAAACACCATATATTTT
clone_size: NA; d_call: NA; cdr3_length: 14; j_call: TRBJ2-3; v_call: TRBV5-1; cdr3_aa: CASSLEALSAQYYF; cdr3_nt: TGCGCCAGCAGCTTGGAGGCTCTCAGTGCGCAGTATTATTTT
clone_size: NA; d_call: NA; cdr3_length: 12; j_call: TRBJ2-3; v_call: TRBV28; cdr3_aa: CASSYTSRAPEF; cdr3_nt: TGTGCCAGCAGTTACACCTCCCGGGCCCCCGAATTT
clone_size: many; d_call: NA; cdr3_length: 16; j_call: TRBJ2-6; v_call: TRBV18; cdr3_aa: CASSPRGVSGANVLTF; cdr3_nt: TGTGCCAGCTCTCCTCGGGGAGTCTCTGGGGCCAACGTCCTGACTTTC
clone_size: many; d_call: NA; cdr3_length: 15; j_call: TRBJ1-2; v_call: TRBV4-1; cdr3_aa: CASSQDYRHSYGYTF; cdr3_nt: TGCGCCAGCAGCCAAGATTACCGACACAGCTATGGCTACACCTTC
clone_size: many; d_call: NA; cdr3_length: 13; j_call: TRBJ2-5; v_call: TRBV30; cdr3_aa: CAWSGDPSGTQYF; cdr3_nt: TGTGCCTGGAGTGGAGATCCCTCCGGGACCCAGTACTTC
clone_size: many; d_call: NA; cdr3_length: 13; j_call: TRBJ1-4; v_call: TRBV18; cdr3_aa: CASNKGFGEKLFF; cdr3_nt: TGTGCCAGTAACAAGGGGTTCGGTGAAAAACTGTTTTTT
clone_size: NA; d_call: NA; cdr3_length: 11; j_call: TRBJ2-7; v_call: TRBV29-1; cdr3_aa: CSATYSYEQYF; cdr3_nt: TGCAGCGCTACATATAGCTACGAGCAGTACTTC
clone_size: few; d_call: NA; cdr3_length: 13; j_call: TRBJ2-7; v_call: TRBV4-1; cdr3_aa: CASSPRVYYEQYF; cdr3_nt: TGCGCCAGCAGCCCCCGGGTCTACTACGAGCAGTACTTC
clone_size: many; d_call: NA; cdr3_length: 14; j_call: TRBJ2-7; v_call: TRBV29-1; cdr3_aa: CSVESGGLSYEQYF; cdr3_nt: TGCAGCGTTGAATCAGGGGGGCTGAGCTACGAGCAGTACTTC
clone_size: many; d_call: TRBD1; cdr3_length: 14; j_call: TRBJ1-4; v_call: TRBV16; cdr3_aa: CASSQGQAGEKLFF; cdr3_nt: TGTGCCAGCAGCCAAGGACAGGCAGGGGAAAAACTGTTTTTT
clone_size: many; d_call: NA; cdr3_length: 12; j_call: TRBJ2-1; v_call: TRBV6-2/TRBV6-3; cdr3_aa: CASSYVNGRGFF; cdr3_nt: TGTGCCAGCAGTTACGTGAACGGCCGGGGGTTCTTC
clone_size: many; d_call: TRBD2; cdr3_length: 17; j_call: TRBJ2-5; v_call: TRBV20-1; cdr3_aa: CSARAKNSGGYQETQYF; cdr3_nt: TGCAGTGCTAGGGCTAAAAATAGCGGGGGCTATCAAGAGACCCAGTACTTC
clone_size: many; d_call: NA; cdr3_length: 12; j_call: TRBJ1-5; v_call: TRBV20-1; cdr3_aa: CSAGAGNQPQHF; cdr3_nt: TGCAGTGCCGGTGCGGGCAATCAGCCCCAGCATTTT
clone_size: many; d_call: NA; cdr3_length: 12; j_call: TRBJ2-7; v_call: TRBV20-1; cdr3_aa: CSATKSSYEQYF; cdr3_nt: TGCAGTGCTACAAAGAGCTCCTACGAGCAGTACTTC
clone_size: NA; d_call: NA; cdr3_length: 12; j_call: TRBJ2-3; v_call: TRBV29-1; cdr3_aa: CSAEAGTDTQYF; cdr3_nt: TGCAGCGCTGAGGCTGGCACAGATACGCAGTATTTT
clone_size: NA; d_call: NA; cdr3_length: 13; j_call: TRBJ2-6; v_call: TRBV18; cdr3_aa: CAGSPYAANVLTF; cdr3_nt: TGTGCCGGCTCACCGTATGCGGCCAACGTCCTGACTTTC
clone_size: few; d_call: NA; cdr3_length: 14; j_call: TRBJ1-4; v_call: TRBV6-6; cdr3_aa: CASSYGQGSEKLFF; cdr3_nt: TGTGCCAGCAGTTATGGGCAGGGAAGCGAAAAACTGTTTTTT
clone_size: NA; d_call: TRBD1; cdr3_length: 14; j_call: TRBJ1-5; v_call: TRBV2; cdr3_aa: CASIVDRGNQPQHF; cdr3_nt: TGTGCCAGCATCGTCGACAGGGGCAATCAGCCCCAGCATTTT
clone_size: many; d_call: NA; cdr3_length: 15; j_call: TRBJ1-4; v_call: TRBV5-1; cdr3_aa: CASSFQKATNEKLFF; cdr3_nt: TGCGCCAGCAGCTTCCAGAAGGCAACTAATGAAAAACTGTTTTTT
clone_size: NA; d_call: NA; cdr3_length: 17; j_call: TRBJ1-4; v_call: TRBV4-1; cdr3_aa: CASSPADTVMSNEKLFF; cdr3_nt: TGCGCCAGCAGCCCAGCGGATACTGTGATGTCTAATGAAAAACTGTTTTTT
clone_size: many; d_call: NA; cdr3_length: 16; j_call: TRBJ1-3; v_call: TRBV6-5; cdr3_aa: CASSYSGVQVWDTIYF; cdr3_nt: TGTGCCAGCAGTTACTCTGGGGTCCAAGTATGGGACACCATATATTTT
clone_size: many; d_call: NA; cdr3_length: 15; j_call: TRBJ2-7; v_call: TRBV4-1; cdr3_aa: CASSGETGFSYEQYF; cdr3_nt: TGCGCCAGCAGCGGAGAAACAGGTTTCTCCTACGAGCAGTACTTC
clone_size: few; d_call: NA; cdr3_length: 11; j_call: TRBJ1-6; v_call: TRBV7-9; cdr3_aa: CASSLEGPLHF; cdr3_nt: TGTGCCAGCAGCTTAGAGGGACCCCTCCACTTT
clone_size: many; d_call: TRBD2; cdr3_length: 17; j_call: TRBJ2-7; v_call: TRBV28; cdr3_aa: CASSSPSTSGRSYEQYF; cdr3_nt: TGTGCCAGCAGTTCCCCCTCGACTAGCGGGCGATCCTACGAGCAGTACTTC
clone_size: NA; d_call: NA; cdr3_length: 17; j_call: TRBJ2-2; v_call: TRBV11-3; cdr3_aa: CASSPRPAGSNTGELFF; cdr3_nt: TGTGCCAGCAGCCCTAGGCCCGCGGGTTCGAACACCGGGGAGCTGTTTTTT
clone_size: many; d_call: NA; cdr3_length: 11; j_call: TRBJ2-3; v_call: TRBV25-1; cdr3_aa: CASSSTDTQYF; cdr3_nt: TGTGCCAGTTCTAGCACAGATACGCAGTATTTT
clone_size: many; d_call: TRBD2; cdr3_length: 16; j_call: TRBJ2-1; v_call: TRBV27; cdr3_aa: CASSLARLAGVNEQFF; cdr3_nt: TGTGCCAGCAGTTTAGCCCGACTAGCGGGGGTCAATGAGCAGTTCTTC
clone_size: many; d_call: NA; cdr3_length: 13; j_call: TRBJ2-2; v_call: TRBV9; cdr3_aa: CASSEGNTGELFF; cdr3_nt: TGTGCCAGCAGCGAGGGGAACACCGGGGAGCTGTTTTTT